The next 23 T cell receptor beta chains were all read from a single sample in a study of blood T cell repertoires in COVID-19. The data were produced by immunoSEQ multiplex PCR, yet TCRdb's version contains in-frame clones alone and is incomplete. This sample has under 95,000 clones, with approximately 85% found just once. The sample was peripheral blood. All receptors derive from a human donor in a cohort sampled during active COVID-19.

The genes are TRBV10-3 and TRBJ1-4; D not certain. The CDR3 covers 14 residues. Trimming took 0 bases from V and 6 from J, leaving 8 bases between them. Germline assignment: CDR1 ENHRY and CDR2 SYGVKD. The CDR3 bases are TGTGCCATCAGTGAGTCGACTGATTATGAAAAACTGTTTTTT. Its protein is CAISESTDYEKLFF.

The chain joins TRBV7-3 to TRBJ2-5; maybe TRBD2 (7 bases). The V gene's germline CDR1 is SGHTA and CDR2 FQGTGA. This CDR3 is built from 13 residues. With 2 bases removed from V and 5 bases from J, the gap between germline ends came to 9 bases. The CDR3 here is CASSLGRGETQYF. CDR3 in DNA: TGTGCCAGCAGCTTAGGGAGGGGGGAGACCCAGTACTTC. The full variable domain, with the rest looked up from reference TRBV7-3 and TRBJ2-5, is GAGVSQTPSNKVTEKGKYVELRCDPISGHTALYWYRQSLGQGPEFLIYFQGTGAADDSGLPNDRFFAVRPEGSVSTLKIQRTERGDSAVYLCASSLGRGETQYFGPGTRLLVL.

In this sample, this clone turned up once. The genes are TRBV6-2 or TRBV6-3 and TRBJ2-7; 11 bases are shared with TRBD2. V was clipped by 5 bases and J by 2 bases; unmatched bases: 5. The CDR3 consists of 15 residues. Per germline, CDR1 MNHEY and CDR2 SVGEGT. CDR3 residues: CASSRQLAGAYEQYF. The CDR3, as DNA: TGTGCCAGCAGTCGACAACTAGCGGGGGCCTACGAGCAGTACTTC.

J is TRBJ2-3 and V is TRBV5-1, with D perhaps TRBD1 (6 bases). In germline, CDR1 is SGHRS, CDR2 YFSETQ. This CDR3 is built from 15 residues. The ends were cut back, 0 bases at V and 5 bases at J, with 13 bases in the middle. Here the CDR3 reads CASSLAGTRGDTQYF. CDR3 coding DNA: TGCGCCAGCAGCTTGGCCGGGACCAGGGGAGATACGCAGTATTTT.

The chain uses TRBV19 and TRBJ1-1, with TRBD1 matching over 7 bases. Unmatched junction bases numbered 5, after V lost 3 bases and J lost 10 bases. Germline loops: CDR1 LNHDA, CDR2 SQIVND (reference sequence). This CDR3 comprises 12 residues. This CDR3 reads CASSMGDRGAFF. CDR3 bases: TGTGCCAGTAGTATGGGGGACAGAGGAGCTTTCTTT.

A few counts support this clone. One end of the junction varies from germline; a read error may be responsible. The rearrangement uses TRBV6-2 or TRBV6-3 and TRBJ2-7; 8 bases agree with TRBD1. Germline assignment: CDR1 MNHEY and CDR2 SVGEGT. The CDR3 is made up of 17 amino acids. In DNA form, the CDR3 reads TGTGCCAGCAGCTACTACCCCGGACAGGGAAACCTAATCGAGCAGTACTTC. Translation: CASSYYPGQGNLIEQYF.

The J gene is TRBJ2-3, the V gene TRBV5-4; 9 bases map to TRBD2. Unmatched junction bases numbered 7, after V lost 4 bases and J lost 4 bases. There are 15 residues in the CDR3. The germline CDR1 and CDR2 sequences are SGHNT and YYREEE (reference sequence). CDR3 region: CASSAPRTSADTQYF. Written as DNA, the CDR3 is TGTGCCAGCAGCGCTCCTCGGACTAGCGCAGATACGCAGTATTTT. The full variable domain, its missing parts supplied by reference TRBV5-4 and TRBJ2-3, is ETGVTQSPTHLIKTRGQQVTLRCSSQSGHNTVSWYQQALGQGPQFIFQYYREEENGRGNFPPRFSGLQFPNYSSELNVNALELDDSALYLCASSAPRTSADTQYFGPGTRLTVL.

The chain carries TRBV7-2 and TRBJ1-1; 8 nucleotides align to TRBD1. The CDR3 is 13 amino acids. Germline V gene data show CDR1 as SGHTA and CDR2 as FQGNSA. V lost 5 bases, J lost 3 bases, and 2 bases stayed unmatched. The CDR3, as DNA: TGTGCCAGCAGCCGGGACAGGTACACTGAAGCTTTCTTT. Its protein product is CASSRDRYTEAFF.

The chain joins TRBV4-2 to TRBJ1-2, with no clear D. Germline values: CDR1 LGHNA, CDR2 YNFKEQ. Trimming took off 0 bases at V and 5 bases at J, with 10 bases between the two ends. The CDR3 runs to 14 residues. In DNA, the CDR3 is TGTGCCAGCAGCCAAGAGAAAGGAGGGTATGGCTACACCTTC. Translation gives CASSQEKGGYGYTF.

The chain uses TRBV10-3 and TRBJ2-7; 8 bases match TRBD1. With 6 bases clipped from V and 5 bases from J, the junction kept 6 bases outside the gene matches. CDR3 length: 13 residues. Germline loops: CDR1 ENHRY, CDR2 SYGVKD. The CDR3 DNA follows: TGTGCCATCAGAAATGGACAGGGCCACGAGCAGTACTTC. Its translation is CAIRNGQGHEQYF.

J is TRBJ1-5 and V is TRBV7-8; D gene ambiguous. CDR3 length: 13 amino acids. V was cut by 1 base and J by 6 bases, with 7 bases left in between. The germline CDR1 and CDR2 sequences are SGHVS and FQNEAQ. In DNA, the CDR3 is TGTGCCAGCAGCTTAGAGGAGCTTCAGCCCCAGCATTTT. Its protein product is CASSLEELQPQHF.

The chain is built from TRBV18 and TRBJ1-1; D ambiguous. V lost 4 bases and J lost 3, with 15 bases in between. The CDR3 extends over 15 amino acids. Per germline, CDR1 KGHSH and CDR2 LQKENI. CDR3 sequence reads: CASSQMGARDTEAFF. DNA for the CDR3: TGTGCCAGCTCACAAATGGGAGCGAGGGACACTGAAGCTTTCTTT.

J is TRBJ2-3 and V is TRBV7-3, with TRBD2 as a possible D gene (6 bases). Deletions cut 3 bases from V and 2 bases from J, with 12 bases between. The CDR3 has 15 amino acids. CDR1 is SGHTA and CDR2 is FQGTGA in the germline V gene. This CDR3 reads CASSFGGAITDTQYF. CDR3 DNA sequence: TGTGCCAGCAGCTTCGGAGGGGCGATCACAGATACGCAGTATTTT.

This clone was picked up a small number of times. The rearrangement joins TRBV12-5 to TRBJ2-2, with no clear D. The V gene's germline CDR1 is LGHNT and CDR2 FRNRAP. This CDR3 is built from 14 residues. The germline V and J ends were trimmed by 1 base and 3 bases, with 6 bases remaining between them. CDR3 region: CASGLDSYTGELFF. The CDR3, as DNA: TGTGCTAGTGGTTTGGACAGTTACACCGGGGAGCTGTTTTTT.

The rearrangement joins TRBV9 to TRBJ2-7, with TRBD1 matching 7 bases. The trim removed 4 bases at V and 2 bases at J, leaving 9 bases unmatched. CDR1 is SGDLS and CDR2 is YYNGEE in the germline V gene. The CDR3 runs 15 residues. CDR3 amino acids: CASSQTGMSPYEQYF. The CDR3, as DNA: TGTGCCAGCAGCCAGACAGGGATGAGTCCCTACGAGCAGTACTTC.

The CDR3 nucleotides are TGTGCCTGGAGCCGTAGCGGGGGGGTCCAAGATACGCAGTATTTT. It translates to CAWSRSGGVQDTQYF. The chain links TRBV30 to TRBJ2-3; 11 nucleotides match TRBD2. Germline V lookup: CDR1 GTSNPN, CDR2 SVGIG (reference sequence). With 3 bases clipped from V and 5 bases from J, the junction kept 7 bases outside the gene matches. This CDR3 has 15 amino acids.

V gene TRBV18 combines with J gene TRBJ2-2, with 9 bases matching TRBD1. The CDR3 contains 16 residues. Germline loops: CDR1 KGHSH, CDR2 LQKENI. V shed 2 bases, J shed 4 bases, and the junction held 5 bases outside the gene matches. The CDR3 reads CASSPAQGATTGELFF. DNA of the CDR3: TGTGCCAGCTCACCAGCACAGGGGGCGACCACCGGGGAGCTGTTTTTT.

This clone was observed a few times. This chain connects TRBV9 to TRBJ1-2; D possibly corresponds to TRBD1 (5 bases). Between the trimmed V and J ends, which lost 3 bases and 0 bases, there was a span of 9 bases. The CDR3 is 14 amino acids. CDR1 is SGDLS, CDR2 YYNGEE, per germline. CDR3 residues: CASSDDSANYGYTF. The CDR3 coding sequence is TGTGCCAGCAGCGACGACAGCGCTAACTATGGCTACACCTTC.

This chain uses TRBV5-1 with TRBJ2-7, with 7 bases lining up with TRBD1. CDR1 is SGHRS, CDR2 YFSETQ, per germline. The CDR3 totals 12 residues. V lost 3 bases to trimming and J lost 6 bases; unmatched junction nucleotides: 3. The CDR3 reads CASSSTGSEQYF. Written as DNA, the CDR3 is TGCGCCAGCAGCTCGACAGGGTCCGAGCAGTACTTC.

The chain is built from TRBV15 and TRBJ2-1, with 8 bases identical to TRBD2. Germline lookup yields CDR1 LNHNV and CDR2 YYDKDF (reference sequence). The CDR3 extends over 15 amino acids. Losses at the gene ends were 1 base for V and 9 bases for J; bases not matched to a gene: 8. Here the CDR3 DNA reads TGTGCCACCAGCAGAGTGGACGGGGGGGAGCCTGAGCAGTTCTTC. Translating it yields CATSRVDGGEPEQFF. The full variable domain, rest sourced from reference TRBV15 and TRBJ2-1, is DAMVIQNPRYQVTQFGKPVTLSCSQTLNHNVMYWYQQKSSQAPKLLFHYYDKDFNNEADTPDNFQSRRPNTSFCFLDIRSPGLGDTAMYLCATSRVDGGEPEQFFGPGTRLTVL.

The chain employs TRBV6-5 and TRBJ2-7, with TRBD1 identical over 8 bases. Unmatched junction bases numbered 3, after V lost 6 bases and J lost 2 bases. Per the germline V gene, CDR1 is MNHEY and CDR2 is SVGAGI. The CDR3 is 13 residues long. CDR3 DNA sequence: TGTGCCAGCAGCCCGACAGGGGCCTACGAGCAGTACTTC. Amino acids: CASSPTGAYEQYF.

The V call is TRBV24-1, the J call TRBJ1-2, with D possibly TRBD1 on 6 matching bases. The germline V gene encodes CDR1 KGHDR and CDR2 SFDVKD. This CDR3 is 15 amino acids long. The V end was cut by 4 bases, the J end by 2 bases, with 13 bases between. In DNA form, the CDR3 reads TGTGCCACCAGTGACTCGCCGGGACAAAACTATGGCTACACCTTC. Amino acid sequence: CATSDSPGQNYGYTF.

The chain is built from TRBV30 and TRBJ1-2; D possibly corresponds to TRBD1 (5 bases). The CDR3 is 13 amino acids. CDR1 is GTSNPN, CDR2 SVGIG, per germline (reference sequence). The V end was cut by 7 bases, the J end by 8 bases, with 20 bases between. The CDR3 DNA follows: TGTGCCTCCCCCCCCCGGGGGGGTGGCGGCTACACCTTC. Its protein product is CASPPRGGGGYTF.